The text below deals with one T cell receptor (beta chain). Its antigen is currently not known. No base-level quality is on record; no much larger clone is a single base apart. The sample is drawn from a study of T cell responses to AZD1222 COVID-19 vaccine (dated by TCRdb to 2020 to 2023). For the wider study: A total of 233 trial participants underwent TCR sequencing, of whom 200 to 220 had received two doses of AZD1222 and 26 had received two doses of the MenACWY control vaccine. Enrollment into the trials was organized by age into subgroups of 18-55, 56-69 and 70-plus years, and those subgroups contained approximately 160, 26 and 62 TCR-sequenced participants, respectively.

The CDR3 regions of human TCRbeta chains were analyzed by immunosequencing. The authors' analysis ran thus. TCRs in the repertoires were compared against a reference library of SARS-CoV-2-specific TCRs that had been generated with the MIRA antigen-specificity platform. Breadth was defined as the fraction of unique TCRs that were SARS-CoV-2-associated. Depth was defined as the fraction of total T cells that were SARS-CoV-2-associated. Using the MIRA data, every spike-specific TCR was mapped to the spike region that the TCR reacted to and assigned to either a CD4 or a CD8 class. Log10-transformed breadth and depth values were compared by one-way ANOVA with Sidak's multiple comparisons tests. This immuneACCESS table, as held by TCRdb, lists in-frame sequences with V and J called but not all clones. Of the missing ones, under half trace to an unresolved V gene in checked studies; the others have no known cause. The V and J calls and the clone size are those of that table, but D and trimming were determined from the DNA. This sample gives 90,000 to 110,000 clones in total; around 87% of them show up just once. The ten biggest clones cover about 4.6% of the sample.

The time point label corresponds to: about 28 days (+/-7) after the second vaccine dose. Because spike-specific TCR depth and breadth did not differ between the two schedules, AZD1222 recipients who got a second dose at roughly 4 weeks were pooled with those who got a second dose at roughly 12 weeks. Vaccinee samples came from UK trials COV001 and COV002, including a single-blind randomized controlled phase 2/3 trial of AZD1222 (ChAdOx1 nCoV-19) in healthy adults. Trial participant PBMC samples were collected at day 0 and day 28 after the second dose for TCRbeta chain sequencing. Paper-wide results and their limitations: Reportedly, almost half of the unique spike-specific TCRs recognized epitopes lying outside the regions that are mutated in the B.1.351 and B.1.1.7 variants. CD4 TCRs associated with the vaccine covered the entire spike protein, and the dominant responses were in regions 160-218 and 743-854. The 56-69-year group was small, and its depth increase did not reach significance, likely because of low power. Participants were mostly white British and included more females than males, and it was suggested by the authors that clonal diversity may have been underestimated. A significant rise in spike-specific TCR breadth and depth was observed after two AZD1222 doses relative to day 0 and relative to MenACWY recipients. Because no day 14 peak-response samples were available, repertoires were characterized only after the peak T cell response. Conclusions about previously exposed vaccinees are limited because only 5 or 6 AZD1222 recipients were SARS-CoV-2 seropositive at baseline.

V is pruned by 7 bases and J by 4 bases, leaving 6 bases of the junction without a gene match. The CDR3 sequence holds 13 residues, the cysteine and phenylalanine included. Of the read, only the CDR3 DNA is kept; its 39 bases are in frame from base 1. The germline V gene gives CDR1 as MDHEN and CDR2 as SYDVKM. This sequence was found in an adult who received the AZD1222 COVID-19 vaccine. The chain is made from TRBV28 and TRBJ2-7; 8 bases in between match TRBD1. The source material was peripheral blood, sampled 28 days after the second AZD1222 dose. This receptor carries the CDR3 CASTRTGKYEQYF. The DNA sequence follows: TGTGCCAGCACGCGGACAGGGAAATACGAGCAGTACTTC.